These T cell receptor beta chains were read from a single sample in a study of lymphopenia after photon versus proton radiotherapy. Here immunoSEQ multiplex PCR was the method, and the copy in TCRdb shows in-frame clones only, minus some. The sample lists some 41,000 clones, over 65% seen once, with about 2.9% in the top ten. The sequenced sample was peripheral blood, obtained from a patient treated with photon-based radiotherapy. The source of these receptors is a man aged 50 or older with gastric cancer. Both conserved end residues are part of each CDR3. A D gene is named only where the DNA matches it firmly. The size of a clone is reported for some rows only, either as once, few or many, or as a class for expanded clones.

size: -; D: -; V: TRBV2; J: TRBJ2-1; DNA: TGTGCCAGCATGACCGGGACCAGCTCCTACAATGAGCAGTTCTTC; CDR3: CASMTGTSSYNEQFF
size: -; D: -; V: TRBV18; J: TRBJ2-7; DNA: TGTGCCAGCTCACCGGCCGGCAGGGGTCGTCTATACGAGCAGTACTTC; CDR3: CASSPAGRGRLYEQYF
size: -; D: -; V: TRBV6-4; J: TRBJ2-3; DNA: TGTGCCAGCACTCAGGAGGCCTCTAGCACAGATACGCAGTATTTT; CDR3: CASTQEASSTDTQYF
size: -; D: TRBD2; V: TRBV5-4; J: TRBJ2-1; DNA: TGTGCCAGCAGCTTGGGGCCAGCGGGGGAATACAATGAGCAGTTCTTC; CDR3: CASSLGPAGEYNEQFF
size: -; D: -; V: TRBV5-6; J: TRBJ2-7; DNA: TGTGCCAGCAACCACCGACGGGGAGAGCAGTACTTC; CDR3: CASNHRRGEQYF
size: few; D: TRBD2; V: TRBV5-8; J: TRBJ2-1; DNA: TGTGCCAGCCTGCGGGGCGGGAGCTCCTACAATGAGCAGTTCTTC; CDR3: CASLRGGSSYNEQFF
size: -; D: TRBD2; V: TRBV4-3; J: TRBJ2-2; DNA: TGCGCCAGCAGCCCATCCGGGACTAGCGGGAAAAAAAACACCGGGGAGCTGTTTTTT; CDR3: CASSPSGTSGKKNTGELFF
size: -; D: TRBD1; V: TRBV15; J: TRBJ1-4; DNA: TGTGCCACCAGCAGACCCCGGGACAGCCTTAATGAAAAACTGTTTTTT; CDR3: CATSRPRDSLNEKLFF
size: -; D: TRBD2; V: TRBV11-2; J: TRBJ2-2; DNA: TGTGCCAGCAGCTTAGATCCCCTAGCGGGAAACACCGGGGAGCTGTTTTTT; CDR3: CASSLDPLAGNTGELFF
size: few; D: TRBD1; V: TRBV4-2; J: TRBJ2-7; DNA: TGTGCCAGCAGCCAGCCGGGACAGGGTCCCGAGCAGTACTTC; CDR3: CASSQPGQGPEQYF
size: few; D: -; V: TRBV28; J: TRBJ1-2; DNA: TGTGCCAGCAGGATACTACAGGGAGGCTACACCTTC; CDR3: CASRILQGGYTF
size: -; D: -; V: TRBV5-1; J: TRBJ2-7; DNA: TGCGCCAGCAGCTTGTGCCGCTCTTACTTC; CDR3: CASSLCRSYF
size: -; D: -; V: TRBV7-9; J: TRBJ1-2; DNA: TGTGCCAGCAGCTCAAGGGACTATGGCTACACCTTC; CDR3: CASSSRDYGYTF
size: -; D: TRBD2; V: TRBV7-6; J: TRBJ2-1; DNA: TGTGCCAGCAGCGCTTTAGCGGGACCCAGGGACAATGAGCAGTTCTTC; CDR3: CASSALAGPRDNEQFF
size: -; D: TRBD2; V: TRBV7-7; J: TRBJ2-3; DNA: TGTGCCAGCAGCTTAGAGCCTCGGGGGACTAGCGCTACGCAGTATTTT; CDR3: CASSLEPRGTSATQYF
size: -; D: -; V: TRBV30; J: TRBJ1-5; DNA: TGTGCCTGGAGCAGGGGAAATGGCAATCAGCCCCAGCATTTT; CDR3: CAWSRGNGNQPQHF
size: -; D: TRBD1; V: TRBV10-1; J: TRBJ1-2; DNA: TGCGCCAGCACTTCTCCCGGAGGGACAGGGTTCTATGGCTACACCTTC; CDR3: CASTSPGGTGFYGYTF
size: -; D: TRBD2; V: TRBV5-1; J: TRBJ2-2; DNA: TGCGCCAGCAGACTAACTAGCGGGAGTACCGGGGAGCTGTTTTTT; CDR3: CASRLTSGSTGELFF
size: -; D: -; V: TRBV6-5; J: TRBJ2-1; DNA: TGTGCCAGCATTGGCAGTAATGGGAATGAGCAGTTCTTC; CDR3: CASIGSNGNEQFF
size: -; D: TRBD1; V: TRBV7-3; J: TRBJ1-1; DNA: TGTGCCAGCAGCCGTCAGACAGGGGACACTGAAGCTTTCTTT; CDR3: CASSRQTGDTEAFF
size: -; D: -; V: TRBV10-3; J: TRBJ2-3; DNA: TGTGCCATCGGCCCCGGGCTTCCTGGCGCAGATACGCAGTATTTT; CDR3: CAIGPGLPGADTQYF
size: -; D: TRBD2; V: TRBV28; J: TRBJ2-1; DNA: TGTGCCAGCACCCCTAGGACTAGCGGGAGGGCCCGAAACAATGAGCAGTTCTTC; CDR3: CASTPRTSGRARNNEQFF
size: once; D: -; V: TRBV18; J: TRBJ1-2; DNA: TGTGCCAGCTCACAGGACAGCCTCTATGGCTACACCTTC; CDR3: CASSQDSLYGYTF
size: -; D: TRBD1; V: TRBV6-4; J: TRBJ2-3; DNA: TGTGCCAGCAGTGAAACAGGGGGAAGCACAGATACGCAGTATTTT; CDR3: CASSETGGSTDTQYF
size: -; D: -; V: TRBV28; J: TRBJ1-1; DNA: TGTGCCAGCACACCGCTCATACAGGGTAGAACTGAAGCTTTCTTT; CDR3: CASTPLIQGRTEAFF
size: -; D: -; V: TRBV11-3; J: TRBJ2-2; DNA: TGTGCCAGCAGCTTAGGGGGCGGGACAGCGAACACCGGGGAGCTGTTTTTT; CDR3: CASSLGGGTANTGELFF
size: -; D: TRBD2; V: TRBV2; J: TRBJ2-1; DNA: TGTGCCAGCAACGGACCTAGCGGGAGGGTCCCTTACAATGAGCAGTTCTTC; CDR3: CASNGPSGRVPYNEQFF
size: -; D: -; V: TRBV2; J: TRBJ2-7; DNA: TGTGCCAGCAGTGATCGAGCACAGTCCCCCTACGAGCAGTACTTC; CDR3: CASSDRAQSPYEQYF
size: -; D: TRBD1; V: TRBV27; J: TRBJ2-6; DNA: TGTGCCAGCAGTTTAAGCCCCGGACAGGGAGGAGCTGGGGCCAACGTCCTGACTTTC; CDR3: CASSLSPGQGGAGANVLTF
size: -; D: -; V: TRBV18; J: TRBJ2-5; DNA: TGTGCCAGCTCACTTAGGACGGAGAGCCAGGAGGAGACCCAGTACTTC; CDR3: CASSLRTESQEETQYF
size: -; D: -; V: TRBV28; J: TRBJ2-3; DNA: TGTGCCAGCAGTTTATATACAGATACGCAGTATTTT; CDR3: CASSLYTDTQYF
size: few; D: TRBD2; V: TRBV5-1; J: TRBJ2-7; DNA: TGCGCCAGCAGCTTAAGCGGGGGTTCCTACGAGCAGTACTTC; CDR3: CASSLSGGSYEQYF
size: -; D: TRBD2; V: TRBV6-5; J: TRBJ2-3; DNA: TGTGCCAGCAGTTACCGGGGGGGCACAGATACGCAGTATTTT; CDR3: CASSYRGGTDTQYF
size: -; D: -; V: TRBV28; J: TRBJ1-1; DNA: TGTGCCAGCAGTCGGCGGGGGGGAGCCACTGAAGCTTTCTTT; CDR3: CASSRRGGATEAFF
size: -; D: TRBD1; V: TRBV5-1; J: TRBJ2-5; DNA: TGCGCCAGCAGCTTAATTAGCAGGGGGCAAGAGACCCAGTACTTC; CDR3: CASSLISRGQETQYF
size: -; D: -; V: TRBV10-3; J: TRBJ1-1; DNA: TGTGCCATCAGTGGGACCGAAGGGATCGCTGAAGCTTTCTTT; CDR3: CAISGTEGIAEAFF
size: -; D: -; V: TRBV7-8; J: TRBJ1-4; DNA: TGTGCCAGCAGCCTGGGTCTCGGGGAAAAACTGTTTTTT; CDR3: CASSLGLGEKLFF
size: -; D: -; V: TRBV10-1; J: TRBJ2-7; DNA: TGCGCCAGCAGTGACCCGGGGGTCTCTGACGAGCAGTACTTC; CDR3: CASSDPGVSDEQYF
size: -; D: -; V: TRBV11-3; J: TRBJ2-1; DNA: TGTGCCAGCAGCTCAGCGGCATATGGTGAGCAGTTCTTC; CDR3: CASSSAAYGEQFF
size: -; D: -; V: TRBV5-1; J: TRBJ1-4; DNA: TGCGCCAGCAGCCGAGAAGGGGGAGAAAAACTGTTTTTT; CDR3: CASSREGGEKLFF